The 28 T cell receptor beta chains reported below all come from one sample, sequenced in a study of early T cells in non-severe SARS-CoV-2 infection. A single record per CDR3 protein comes from TCRdb applying MiXCR to the 5' RACE reads. This table has under 45,000 distinct CDR3 sequences, around 7% appearing once. The sample consisted of whole blood, taken at baseline. Receptors originate from an adult who was a healthcare worker with PCR-confirmed SARS-CoV-2 infection or an uninfected control (not recorded which).

This chain uses TRBV28 with TRBJ1-6, with 8 bases matching TRBD1. Germline V lookup: CDR1 MDHEN, CDR2 SYDVKM. V lost 6 bases to trimming and J lost 10 bases; unmatched junction nucleotides: 11. This CDR3 has 15 residues. The CDR3 region has the DNA TGTGCCAGCAGCCCACCCCGGACAGGGCTGTCACCCCTCCACTTT. Protein sequence: CASSPPRTGLSPLHF.

Details on this clonotype: The junction departs from the called germline gene at one end, perhaps through a read error. This rearrangement joins TRBV28 to TRBJ2-2; D may be TRBD2 (5 bases). Germline CDR1 and CDR2: MDHEN and SYDVKM. This CDR3 region has 11 residues. The DNA of the CDR3 is TGTGCCAGCAGTACGTACGGGGATCTGTTTTTT. Encoded protein: CASSTYGDLFF.

This clonotype was observed a few times. The chain is built from TRBV19 and TRBJ2-2; 7 nucleotides line up with TRBD2. The CDR3 extends over 14 amino acids. After removal of 4 bases from V and 6 bases from J, the junction contained 5 bases not matched to a gene. CDR1 LNHDA and CDR2 SQIVND come from the germline V gene (reference sequence). The CDR3 region has the DNA TGTGCCAGTAGTAGCGGACTAGTTTCCGGGGAGCTGTTTTTT. Its translation: CASSSGLVSGELFF.

This clonotype was counted a few times. The chain links TRBV30 to TRBJ2-7, with D possibly matching TRBD2 (6 bases). The CDR3 consists of 13 residues. The germline CDR1 and CDR2 sequences are GTSNPN and SVGIG (reference sequence). DNA of the CDR3: TGTGCTGCACGGGGTAGCGGCTGGACCGAGCAGTACTTC. Protein product: CAARGSGWTEQYF.

This clonotype has just one count. Relative to the germline gene, one junction end is altered; a read error may explain this. The J gene is TRBJ2-7, the V gene TRBV11-2; D is unresolved. Germline loops: CDR1 SGHAT, CDR2 FQNNGV. CDR3 length: 13 amino acids. The CDR3, as DNA: TGCGCCAGCAGCTTCCCAGCCTCCGCGTGGCAGTACTTC. Its translation is CASSFPASAWQYF.

This clonotype was found a few times. The J gene is TRBJ2-3, the V gene TRBV7-8, with a weak D call TRBD2 (6 bases). This CDR3 comprises 15 residues. V lost 2 bases and J 0 bases, leaving 9 bases between the germline ends. Looked up from germline, CDR1 is SGHVS and CDR2 is FQNEAQ. CDR3 sequence (DNA): TGTGCCAGCAGCTTATCAGCGGGTAGCACAGATACGCAGTATTTT. It translates to CASSLSAGSTDTQYF.

Comments on this clonotype: A much larger clone is a single base away; this may be a read error. This sequence joins TRBV28 and TRBJ1-1, with unresolved D. The V gene's germline CDR1 is MDHEN and CDR2 SYDVKM. The CDR3 consists of 14 residues. The CDR3 DNA is TGTGTCAGCAGTTTGGCGCCCTTTAACACTGAAGCTTTCTTT. It is translated as CVSSLAPFNTEAFF.

This clonotype has a count of ten or more. V gene TRBV12-5 combines with J gene TRBJ2-3, with D uncertain. V was trimmed by 2 bases and J by 4 bases, leaving 10 bases between them. This CDR3 is 14 amino acids long. Per germline, CDR1 LGHNT and CDR2 FRNRAP. The DNA for the CDR3 is TGTGCTAGTGGTTTGTCCCCCCCGCCAGATACGCAGTATTTT. It encodes CASGLSPPPDTQYF.

V and J are TRBV5-1 and TRBJ1-1; D is uncertain. Deletions cut 0 bases from V and 4 bases from J, with 10 bases between. The germline CDR1 and CDR2 sequences are SGHRS and YFSETQ. The CDR3 has 14 amino acids. The CDR3: CASSLVSGSTEAFF. In nucleotides, the CDR3 is TGCGCCAGCAGCTTGGTCTCCGGGTCCACTGAAGCTTTCTTT.

This clonotype was observed a handful of times. The chain links TRBV11-2 to TRBJ1-1; D is unclear. Per germline, CDR1 SGHAT and CDR2 FQNNGV. The CDR3 totals 16 residues. With 3 bases removed from V and 1 base from J, the gap between germline ends came to 15 bases. CDR3 coding DNA: TGTGCCAGCAGCTTTGGCCCCACTTGGGCGAACACTGAAGCTTTCTTT. Translation gives CASSFGPTWANTEAFF.

The table lists this clonotype with many counts. The chain couples TRBV7-2 to TRBJ1-1; a possible D gene is TRBD1 (6 bases). This CDR3 spans 16 amino acids. CDR1 is SGHTA and CDR2 is FQGNSA in the germline V gene. V shed 1 base and J shed 7 bases, with 19 bases lying between them. CDR3 in amino acids: CASSLGQAGAWNEAFF. CDR3 coding DNA: TGTGCCAGCAGCTTAGGGCAGGCGGGGGCCTGGAATGAAGCTTTCTTT.

The sample holds a few counts of this clonotype. The chain links TRBV20-1 to TRBJ2-3, with TRBD2 matching over 8 bases. After removal of 5 bases from V and 2 bases from J, the junction contained 6 bases not matched to a gene. Germline CDR1 reads DFQATT; CDR2 reads SNEGSKA (reference sequence). The CDR3 length is 14 residues. CDR3: CSAAREAHTDTQYF. The DNA of the CDR3 is TGCAGTGCTGCGCGGGAGGCCCACACAGATACGCAGTATTTT.

This clonotype was seen ten or more times. The rearrangement links TRBV5-6 to TRBJ1-4, with 9 bases matching TRBD1. Trimming cost V 0 bases and J 8 bases; bases outside gene matches: 11. The CDR3 length is 17 residues. Germline-derived CDR1 and CDR2 are SGHDT and YYEEEE. The CDR3 region is CASSLGIAGTGKEKLFF. As DNA, the CDR3 is TGTGCCAGCAGCTTGGGCATCGCCGGGACAGGGAAAGAAAAACTGTTTTTT.

The table lists this clonotype with a few counts. This chain joins TRBV6-5 and TRBJ1-1; no reliable D call. The germline gives CDR1 MNHEY, CDR2 SVGAGI. The CDR3 is made up of 13 amino acids. With 6 bases removed from V and 7 bases from J, the gap between germline ends came to 15 bases. The CDR3 nucleotides read TGTGCCAGCAGACTCACCCCTTGGCGTGAAGCTTTCTTT. Its protein is CASRLTPWREAFF.

This clonotype was observed many times. The chain links TRBV3-1 to TRBJ2-1, with a tentative D call TRBD1 (6 bases). Trimming removed 1 base from V and 2 bases from J, with 9 bases in between. CDR3 size: 15 residues. Per germline, CDR1 LGHDT and CDR2 YNNKEL (reference sequence). The CDR3 protein is CASSQAGDAYNEQFF. The CDR3 DNA reads TGTGCCAGCAGCCAAGCAGGGGACGCCTACAATGAGCAGTTCTTC.

There are many counts of this clonotype. V usage is TRBV20-1 and J usage is TRBJ1-5, with a tentative D call TRBD1 (5 bases). Trimming took 1 base from V and 1 from J, leaving 11 bases between them. In germline, CDR1 is DFQATT, CDR2 SNEGSKA (reference sequence). CDR3 length: 15 amino acids. The chain's CDR3 is CSARGGLGSNQPQHF. CDR3 sequence (DNA): TGCAGTGCTAGAGGGGGCCTGGGGAGCAATCAGCCCCAGCATTTT.

This clonotype was recorded many times. The chain recombines TRBV7-2 with TRBJ1-5; D is undetermined. This CDR3 comprises 12 residues. V was cut by 4 bases and J by 3 bases, with 4 bases left in between. Germline V gene data show CDR1 as SGHTA and CDR2 as FQGNSA. The CDR3 DNA follows: TGTGCCAGCAGCTCAAACAATCAGCCCCAGCATTTT. Translating it yields CASSSNNQPQHF.

This chain connects TRBV6-2 or TRBV6-3 to TRBJ2-7; no clear D. Trimming shortened V by 6 bases and J by 7 bases, and 10 bases separated the two germline ends. CDR3 length: 11 amino acids. Germline-derived CDR1 and CDR2 are MNHEY and SVGEGT. CDR3 region: CASSLRREQYF. For the CDR3, the DNA is TGTGCCAGCAGCTTGAGACGGGAGCAGTACTTC.

The chain has TRBV10-2 and TRBJ2-2; D uncertain. The CDR3 spans 10 residues. The germline gives CDR1 WSHSY, CDR2 SAAADI. V was trimmed by 10 bases and J by 5 bases, leaving 5 bases between them. The CDR3 reads CATYTGELFF. DNA for the CDR3: TGCGCCACCTATACCGGGGAGCTGTTTTTT.

The rearrangement links TRBV7-8 to TRBJ1-2; D gene uncertain. The germline V gene has CDR1 SGHVS and CDR2 FQNEAQ. Trimming took off 0 bases at V and 3 bases at J, with 14 bases between the two ends. This CDR3 has 16 residues. CDR3 amino acids: CASSLALEGLHYGYTF. The CDR3 DNA reads TGTGCCAGCAGCTTAGCCCTGGAGGGTCTTCACTATGGCTACACCTTC.

This clonotype was found a few times. This rearrangement joins TRBV7-2 to TRBJ2-5; 13 bases are a match to TRBD2. The J segment lost 5 bases and the V segment lost 7 bases, leaving 4 bases of the junction unmatched. The CDR3 length is 14 residues. Germline values: CDR1 SGHTA, CDR2 FQGNSA. CDR3 sequence reads: CASTPGLAGETQYF. The DNA of the CDR3 is TGTGCCAGCACCCCGGGACTAGCGGGGGAGACCCAGTACTTC. Full variable domain (rest looked up from reference TRBV7-2 and TRBJ2-5): GAGVSQSPSNKVTEKGKDVELRCDPISGHTALYWYRQSLGQGLEFLIYFQGNSAPDKSGLPSDRFSAERTGGSVSTLTIQRTQQEDSAVYLCASTPGLAGETQYFGPGTRLLVL.

This clonotype was found many times. This chain joins TRBV11-2 and TRBJ2-1, with D tentatively TRBD1 or TRBD2 (9 bases each). The CDR3 totals 18 residues. V was shortened by 3 bases and J by 7 bases, with 25 bases between the two germline ends. Per the germline V gene, CDR1 is SGHAT and CDR2 is FQNNGV. The CDR3 sequence is CASSFTGGLSGSWNEQFF. The CDR3 DNA reads TGTGCCAGCAGCTTCACAGGGGGCCTTAGCGGGAGTTGGAATGAGCAGTTCTTC.

Sample share makes this clonotype medium-sized. The rearrangement uses TRBV27 and TRBJ1-1; no definite D call. The CDR3 runs 15 residues. CDR1 and CDR2 (germline): MNHEY, SMNVEV (reference sequence). V lost 0 bases to trimming and J lost 3 bases, with 11 bases between them. This chain's CDR3 is CASSLSMAGDTEAFF. The DNA for the CDR3 is TGTGCCAGCAGTTTATCGATGGCCGGGGACACTGAAGCTTTCTTT.

V usage is TRBV19 and J usage is TRBJ2-5, with unresolved D. V shed 5 bases and J shed 0 bases, with 7 bases lying between them. Germline CDR1 LNHDA, CDR2 SQIVND (reference sequence). There are 13 residues in the CDR3. CDR3 in DNA: TGTGCCAGTAGTTTTGGGAACCAAGAGACCCAGTACTTC. Its translation is CASSFGNQETQYF.

This clonotype was recorded a few times. The J gene is TRBJ2-1, the V gene TRBV21-1; the tabulated D call, TRBD1, remains unverified against the DNA. TRBV21-1 is a documented pseudogene. The CDR3 loop spans 14 amino acids. The CDR3 nucleotides read TGTGCCAGCAGCACCGGCGGGGGGCCCAATGAGCAGTTCTTC. Its translation: CASSTGGGPNEQFF.

This clonotype was seen a handful of times. The chain joins TRBV20-1 to TRBJ2-4; 7 bases map to TRBD1. In germline, CDR1 is DFQATT, CDR2 SNEGSKA (reference sequence). This CDR3 has 12 residues. The CDR3 loop is CGTQGISNIQYF. The DNA of the CDR3 is TGCGGAACACAGGGGATCTCAAACATTCAGTACTTC.

The CDR3 protein is CASSRTGGRGTEAFF. The CDR3 DNA is TGTGCCAGCAGTCGTACAGGGGGCCGTGGAACTGAAGCTTTCTTT. The gene calls are TRBV27 and TRBJ1-1, with TRBD1 identical over 9 bases. The CDR3 spans 15 residues. The ends lost 5 bases at V and 5 bases at J; junction bases unmatched: 9. Germline CDR1 reads MNHEY; CDR2 reads SMNVEV (reference sequence).

The sample holds a few counts of this clonotype. The chain uses TRBV13 and TRBJ2-4; 9 positions agree with TRBD2. In germline, CDR1 is PRHDT, CDR2 FYEKMQ (reference sequence). V shed 0 bases, J shed 3 bases, and the junction held 9 bases outside the gene matches. This CDR3 contains 18 residues. CDR3 in amino acids: CASSLGPTGLASKNIQYF. CDR3 DNA: TGTGCCAGCAGCTTAGGCCCTACTGGACTAGCGAGCAAAAACATTCAGTACTTC.